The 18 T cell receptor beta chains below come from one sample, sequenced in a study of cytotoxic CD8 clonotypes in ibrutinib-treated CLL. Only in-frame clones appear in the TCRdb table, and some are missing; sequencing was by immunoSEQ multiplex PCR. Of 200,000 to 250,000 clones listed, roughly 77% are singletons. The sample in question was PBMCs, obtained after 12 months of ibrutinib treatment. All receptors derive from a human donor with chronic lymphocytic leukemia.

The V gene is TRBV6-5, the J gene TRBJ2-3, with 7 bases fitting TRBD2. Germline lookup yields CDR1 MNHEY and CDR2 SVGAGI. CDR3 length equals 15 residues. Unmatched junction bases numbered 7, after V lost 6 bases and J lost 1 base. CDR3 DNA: TGTGCCAGCAGCCTGGCGGCGGGGGGCACAGATACGCAGTATTTT. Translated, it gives CASSLAAGGTDTQYF.

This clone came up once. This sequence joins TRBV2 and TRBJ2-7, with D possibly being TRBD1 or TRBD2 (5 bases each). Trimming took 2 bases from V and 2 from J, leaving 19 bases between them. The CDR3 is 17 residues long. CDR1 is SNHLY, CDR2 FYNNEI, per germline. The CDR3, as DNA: TGTGCCAGCAGTGAATTTCGCTTAGGGGAGTATCCCTACGAGCAGTACTTC. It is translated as CASSEFRLGEYPYEQYF.

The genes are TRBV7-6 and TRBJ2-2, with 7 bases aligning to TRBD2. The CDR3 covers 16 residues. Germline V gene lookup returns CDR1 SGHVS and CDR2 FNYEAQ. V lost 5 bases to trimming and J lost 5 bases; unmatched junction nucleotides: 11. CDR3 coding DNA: TGTGCCAGCAGCGCATTACTAGGGCGGGGGACCGGGGAGCTGTTTTTT. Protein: CASSALLGRGTGELFF.

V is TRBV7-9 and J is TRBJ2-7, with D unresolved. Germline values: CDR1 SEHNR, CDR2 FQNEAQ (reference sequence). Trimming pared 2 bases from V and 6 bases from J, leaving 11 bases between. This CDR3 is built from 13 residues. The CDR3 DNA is TGTGCCAGCAGCTTAACGTCTCTTGGCGAGCAGTACTTC. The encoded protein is CASSLTSLGEQYF. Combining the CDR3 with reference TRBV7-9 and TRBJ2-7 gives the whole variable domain DTGVSQNPRHKITKRGQNVTFRCDPISEHNRLYWYRQTLGQGPEFLTYFQNEAQLEKSRLLSDRFSAERPKGSFSTLEIQRTEQGDSAMYLCASSLTSLGEQYFGPGTRLTVT.

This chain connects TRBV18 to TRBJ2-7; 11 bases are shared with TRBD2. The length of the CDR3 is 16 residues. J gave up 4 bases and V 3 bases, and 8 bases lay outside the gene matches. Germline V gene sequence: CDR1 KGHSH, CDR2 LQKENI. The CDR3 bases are TGTGCCAGCTCACCCCCCACTAGCGGGAGTCCGTACGAGCAGTACTTC. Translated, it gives CASSPPTSGSPYEQYF.

The CDR3 region is CASSPTVLNTEAFF. CDR3 bases: TGTGCCAGCAGCCCAACAGTATTGAACACTGAAGCTTTCTTT. V and J are TRBV7-9 and TRBJ1-1; D remains ambiguous. The CDR3 is 14 residues long. Germline CDR1 SEHNR, CDR2 FQNEAQ (reference sequence). The V and J ends lost 5 bases and 0 bases respectively, with 10 bases between them.

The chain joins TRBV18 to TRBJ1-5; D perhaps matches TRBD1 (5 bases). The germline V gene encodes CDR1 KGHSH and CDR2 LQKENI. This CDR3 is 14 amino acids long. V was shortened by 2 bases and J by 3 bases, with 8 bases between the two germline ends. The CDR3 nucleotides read TGTGCCAGCTCACCAGGGGCAGACAATCAGCCCCAGCATTTT. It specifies CASSPGADNQPQHF. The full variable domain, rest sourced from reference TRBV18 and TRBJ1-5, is NAGVMQNPRHLVRRRGQEARLRCSPMKGHSHVYWYRQLPEEGLKFMVYLQKENIIDESGMPKERFSAEFPKEGPSILRIQQVVRGDSAAYFCASSPGADNQPQHFGDGTRLSIL.

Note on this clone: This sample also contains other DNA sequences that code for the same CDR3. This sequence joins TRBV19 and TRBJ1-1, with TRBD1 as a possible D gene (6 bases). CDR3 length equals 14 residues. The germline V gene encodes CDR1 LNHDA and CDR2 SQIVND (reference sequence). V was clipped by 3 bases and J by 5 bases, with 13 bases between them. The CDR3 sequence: CASSIGGRGTEAFF. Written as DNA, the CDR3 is TGTGCCAGTAGTATCGGGGGGCGAGGAACTGAAGCTTTCTTT.

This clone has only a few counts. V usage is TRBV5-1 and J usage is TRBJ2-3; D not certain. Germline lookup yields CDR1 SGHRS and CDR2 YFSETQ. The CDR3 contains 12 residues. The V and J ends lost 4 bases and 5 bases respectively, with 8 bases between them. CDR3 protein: CASSTDLDTQYF. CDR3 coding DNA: TGCGCCAGCAGCACCGACCTAGATACGCAGTATTTT.

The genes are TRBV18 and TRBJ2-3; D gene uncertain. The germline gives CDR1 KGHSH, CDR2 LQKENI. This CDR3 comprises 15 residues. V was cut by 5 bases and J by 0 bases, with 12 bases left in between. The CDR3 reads CASSRQTYSTDTQYF. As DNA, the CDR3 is TGTGCCAGCTCAAGGCAGACTTATAGCACAGATACGCAGTATTTT.

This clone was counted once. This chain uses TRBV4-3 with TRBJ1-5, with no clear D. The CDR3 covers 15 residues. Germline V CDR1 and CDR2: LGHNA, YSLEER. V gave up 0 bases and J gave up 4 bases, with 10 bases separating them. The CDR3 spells CASSQDTSGNQPQHF. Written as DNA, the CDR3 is TGCGCCAGCAGCCAAGATACGTCCGGAAATCAGCCCCAGCATTTT.

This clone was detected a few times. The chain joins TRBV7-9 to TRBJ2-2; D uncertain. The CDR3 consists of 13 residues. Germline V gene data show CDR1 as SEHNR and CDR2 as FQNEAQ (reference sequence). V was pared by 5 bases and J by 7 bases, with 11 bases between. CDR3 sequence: CASSLQKYGELFF. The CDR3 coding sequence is TGTGCCAGCAGCCTACAGAAGTACGGGGAGCTGTTTTTT.

CDR3 protein: CATSGTLWGEQFF. The CDR3 DNA sequence: TGTGCCACATCGGGGACTTTATGGGGTGAGCAGTTCTTC. The chain is built from TRBV2 and TRBJ2-1; the D gene is possibly TRBD2 (6 bases). The V end lost 10 bases, the J end lost 9 bases, and 19 bases lay between the germline ends. CDR1 and CDR2 from the germline V gene are SNHLY and FYNNEI. This CDR3 is 13 amino acids long.

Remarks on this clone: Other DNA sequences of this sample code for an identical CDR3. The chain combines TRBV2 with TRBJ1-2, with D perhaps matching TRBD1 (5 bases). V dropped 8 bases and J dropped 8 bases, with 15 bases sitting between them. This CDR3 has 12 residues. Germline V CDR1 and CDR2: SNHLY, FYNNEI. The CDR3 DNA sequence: TGTGCCAGCCAAGTGAGGGGTTGGGGCTACACCTTC. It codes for CASQVRGWGYTF.

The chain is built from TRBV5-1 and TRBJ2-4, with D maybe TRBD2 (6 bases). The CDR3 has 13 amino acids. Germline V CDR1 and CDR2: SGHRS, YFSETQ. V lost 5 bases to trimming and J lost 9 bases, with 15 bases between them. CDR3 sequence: CASSGGTSGIQYF. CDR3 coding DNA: TGCGCCAGCAGTGGCGGGACTTCGGGCATTCAGTACTTC.

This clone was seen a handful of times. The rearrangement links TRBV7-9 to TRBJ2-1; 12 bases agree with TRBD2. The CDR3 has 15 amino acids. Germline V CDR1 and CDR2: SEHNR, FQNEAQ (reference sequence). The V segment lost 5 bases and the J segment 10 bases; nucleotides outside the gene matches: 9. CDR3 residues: CASSPRLAGVREQFF. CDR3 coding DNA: TGTGCCAGCAGCCCCCGACTAGCGGGAGTACGCGAGCAGTTCTTC.

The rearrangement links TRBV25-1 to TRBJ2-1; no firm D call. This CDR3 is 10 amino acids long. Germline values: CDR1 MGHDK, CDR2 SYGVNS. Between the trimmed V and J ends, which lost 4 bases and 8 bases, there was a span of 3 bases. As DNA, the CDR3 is TGTGCCAGCAGTGTGGATGAGCAGTTCTTC. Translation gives CASSVDEQFF. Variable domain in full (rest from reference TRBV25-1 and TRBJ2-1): EADIYQTPRYLVIGTGKKITLECSQTMGHDKMYWYQQDPGMELHLIHYSYGVNSTEKGDLSSESTVSRIRTEHFPLTLESARPSHTSQYLCASSVDEQFFGPGTRLTVL.

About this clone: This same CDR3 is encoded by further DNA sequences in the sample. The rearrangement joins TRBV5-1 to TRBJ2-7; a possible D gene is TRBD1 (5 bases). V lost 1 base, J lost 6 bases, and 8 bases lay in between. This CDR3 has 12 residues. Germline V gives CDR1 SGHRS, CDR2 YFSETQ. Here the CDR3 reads CASSLTGAEQYF. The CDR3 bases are TGCGCCAGCAGCTTGACAGGAGCCGAGCAGTACTTC.